These 12 T cell receptor beta chains were sequenced from one sample in a study of T cell clonality in common variable immunodeficiency. Study-wide points: In common variable immunodeficiency, TCR beta chains reportedly carried fewer deletions and N-nucleotide insertions.

Using immunoSEQ multiplex PCR, the repertoire was profiled, and TCRdb retains in-frame clones only, with some absent. Listed for the sample are about 21,000 clones, none seen a single time. Antigen specificity for these receptors is unknown. Specimen: peripheral blood mononuclear cells. Source of these receptors: a human donor with common variable immunodeficiency.

Many counts were recorded for this clone. The CDR3 extends 3 residues past the end of the read, so its final part is completed from the germline J gene. This chain joins TRBV7-9 and TRBJ1-2, with TRBD1 identical over 7 bases. This CDR3 is 14 amino acids long. Germline CDR1 SEHNR, CDR2 FQNEAQ (reference sequence). The sequenced CDR3 bases are TGTGCCAGCAGCTCCTCGGACAGGTCGGGGAGC. Translating gives CASSSSDRSGS. From start to end, the CDR3 is CASSSSDRSGSYTF.

This clone was counted ten times or more. CDR3 loop: CASSWGTGRDEQFF. The CDR3 bases that were read are TGCGCCAGCAGCTGGGGGACAGGGAGAGATGAG. V and J are TRBV5-1 and TRBJ2-1; TRBD1 matches at 9 bases. The CDR3 end lies 3 residues beyond the end of the read and is filled in from the germline J gene. V lost 3 bases to trimming and J lost 8 bases; unmatched junction nucleotides: 6. CDR3 length: 14 residues. Germline CDR1 SGHRS, CDR2 YFSETQ. The full variable domain, in which reference TRBV5-1 and TRBJ2-1 provide the parts outside the CDR3, is KAGVTQTPRYLIKTRGQQVTLSCSPISGHRSVSWYQQTPGQGLQFLFEYFSETQRNKGNFPGRFSGRQFSNSRSEMNVSTLELGDSALYLCASSWGTGRDEQFFGPGTRLTVL.

This clone has ten or more counts. Relative to the germline gene, one junction end is altered; a read error may explain this. The read stops 3 residues short of the end of the CDR3; the missing end is completed from the germline J gene. The genes are TRBV4-2 and TRBJ1-5; TRBD1 aligns across 12 bases. This CDR3 comprises 16 residues. The germline CDR1 and CDR2 sequences are LGHNA and YNFKEQ. The DNA read from the CDR3 is TGCGCCAGCAGCCAAGAGGGGACAGGGGGCTTTCAGCCC. It codes for CASSQEGTGGFQP. The full CDR3 reads CASSQEGTGGFQPQHF.

Comments on this clone: The observed sequence ends 3 residues before the CDR3 terminus, with the missing tail filled in from the germline J gene. The same CDR3 is also encoded by other DNA sequences in this sample. The rearrangement uses TRBV6-2 or TRBV6-3 and TRBJ1-5; the match to TRBD1 covers 12 bases. This CDR3 spans 15 amino acids. V shed 4 bases and J 7 bases; nucleotides not matched to a gene: 5. Germline CDR1 MNHEY, CDR2 SVGEGT. The covered CDR3 bases are TGTGCCAGCAGTTTCGGGACAGGGGGCGGGCAGCCC. Amino acids: CASSFGTGGGQP. The entire CDR3 protein is CASSFGTGGGQPQHF.

This clone was detected only a few times. From the germline J gene comes the end of the CDR3, since the read stops 3 residues before it. Other DNA sequences of this sample code for an identical CDR3. The chain couples TRBV6-2 or TRBV6-3 to TRBJ1-5; tentatively, D is TRBD1 (5 bases). This CDR3 spans 13 amino acids. V was clipped by 2 bases and J by 6 bases, with 8 bases between them. The germline CDR1 and CDR2 sequences are MNHEY and SVGEGT. The CDR3 spells CASSYLGGQPQHF. Partial CDR3 DNA: TGTGCCAGCAGTTACCTCGGGGGTCAGCCC.

This clone has ten or more counts. The read finishes 3 residues shy of the CDR3 end, and the germline J gene is used to complete it. V gene TRBV19 combines with J gene TRBJ1-2, with 8 nucleotides matching TRBD1. Germline loops: CDR1 LNHDA, CDR2 SQIVND (reference sequence). V was clipped by 5 bases and J by 4 bases; unmatched bases: 3. CDR3 length equals 13 residues. The covered CDR3 bases are TGTGCCAGTAGTCTTGGGACAGGCTATGGC. This translates into CASSLGTGYG. The complete CDR3 sequence is CASSLGTGYGYTF.

This clone occurred many times. The read falls 3 residues short of the CDR3 end, and the missing part is taken from the germline J gene. J is TRBJ2-6 and V is TRBV5-1, with TRBD2 identical over 9 bases. V was pared by 7 bases and J by 1 base, with 6 bases of the junction left unmatched. The CDR3 is made up of 16 amino acids. The germline V gene encodes CDR1 SGHRS and CDR2 YFSETQ. The CDR3 bases that were read are TGCGCCAGCGGCCCAGCGGGGGGTTCTGGGGCCAACGTC. This codes for CASGPAGGSGANV. Given in full, the CDR3 is CASGPAGGSGANVLTF.

This clone was counted ten times or more. The observed sequence ends 3 residues before the CDR3 terminus, with the missing tail filled in from the germline J gene. This chain uses TRBV29-1 with TRBJ1-5, with no clear D. This CDR3 has 10 amino acids. Deletions cut 4 bases from V and 6 bases from J, with 4 bases between. Germline V CDR1 and CDR2: SQVTM, ANQGSEA. CDR3 DNA (partial): TGCAGCGTTGCGGGTCAGCCC. Translation gives CSVAGQP. The complete CDR3 reads CSVAGQPQHF. Combining the CDR3 with reference TRBV29-1 and TRBJ1-5 gives the whole variable domain SAVISQKPSRDICQRGTSLTIQCQVDSQVTMMFWYRQQPGQSLTLIATANQGSEATYESGFVIDKFPISRPNLTFSTLTVSNMSPEDSSIYLCSVAGQPQHFGDGTRLSIL.

This clone was counted many times. Read sequence stops 3 residues before the CDR3 end, and the germline J gene provides the missing end. The chain is built from TRBV5-4 and TRBJ2-3; D gene uncertain. The CDR3 covers 15 residues. Germline CDR1 reads SGHNT; CDR2 reads YYREEE (reference sequence). The V gene lost 3 bases and the J gene lost 1 base, with 12 bases spanning the gap. The CDR3 region is CASSYSITGTDTQYF. Incomplete CDR3 DNA: TGTGCCAGCAGCTACTCCATTACGGGCACAGATACG.

This clone was seen repeatedly, ten times or more. The read comes to an end 3 residues before the CDR3 does, leaving the germline J gene to fill in the end. The chain links TRBV30 to TRBJ2-2; D not certain. This CDR3 spans 12 amino acids. CDR1 GTSNPN and CDR2 SVGIG come from the germline V gene (reference sequence). CDR3 protein: CAWSAFPGPLFF. The part of the CDR3 DNA that was read is TGTGCCTGGAGTGCCTTCCCAGGTCCG. The entire variable domain, with the rest obtained from reference TRBV30 and TRBJ2-2, is as follows: SQTIHQWPATLVQPVGSPLSLECTVEGTSNPNLYWYRQAAGRGLQLLFYSVGIGQISSEVPQNLSASRPQDRQFILSSKKLLLSDSGFYLCAWSAFPGPLFFGEGSRLTVL.

The sample holds many counts of this clone. The CDR3 end lies 3 residues beyond the end of the read and is filled in from the germline J gene. This chain joins TRBV5-6 and TRBJ1-5; no firm D call. This CDR3 has 14 amino acids. CDR1 and CDR2 (germline): SGHDT, YYEEEE. V was trimmed by 1 base and J by 6 bases, leaving 11 bases between them. The CDR3 bases that were read are TGTGCCAGCAGCTTGCTAAGAAGCCTTCAGCCC. Translating it yields CASSLLRSLQP. The whole CDR3 reads CASSLLRSLQPQHF.

There are many counts of this clone. The read ends 3 residues shy of where the CDR3 ends; the end is completed using the germline J gene. The gene calls are TRBV6-2 or TRBV6-3 and TRBJ1-6; 9 bases line up with TRBD1. Germline CDR1 reads MNHEY; CDR2 reads SVGEGT. V trimming: 11 bases; J trimming: 8 bases; junction bases outside the gene matches: 7. This CDR3 region has 13 residues. The chain's CDR3 is CAGKTGGYSPLHF. Incomplete CDR3 DNA: TGTGCCGGAAAAACAGGGGGCTATTCACCC.